Presented here are 24 T cell receptor beta chains from one specimen sequenced in a study of T cell repertoires in cytomegalovirus infection. These receptors lack a known antigen. Via MiXCR, TCRdb re-called the reads, giving one row per CDR3 protein. Of hundreds of thousands of distinct CDR3 sequences listed, approximately 46% were seen once; the top ten hold around 44%. The material was cultured PBMCs, obtained from culture after CMV antigen stimulation. Every receptor here comes from a human donor in good health (CMV status not recorded). Some clones in this sample may be carry-over from other donors' samples.

This clonotype was seen just once. V and J are TRBV27 and TRBJ2-7, with D perhaps TRBD1 (6 bases). V shed 4 bases and J shed 4 bases, with 11 bases lying between them. CDR1 and CDR2 from the germline V gene are MNHEY and SMNVEV (reference sequence). The CDR3 runs to 13 residues. The CDR3 bases are TGTGCCAGCAGTTACCAGGGGAAGTACGAGCAGTACTTC. It translates to CASSYQGKYEQYF.

This chain uses TRBV11-2 with TRBJ2-3, with 10 bases matching TRBD2. The CDR3 extends over 17 amino acids. Trimming cost V 3 bases and J 5 bases; bases outside gene matches: 11. Germline V gives CDR1 SGHAT, CDR2 FQNNGV. CDR3: CASSFSSLAGALDTQYF. In DNA form, the CDR3 reads TGTGCCAGCAGCTTTAGTTCCCTAGCGGGGGCACTAGATACGCAGTATTTT.

V gene TRBV6-8 combines with J gene TRBJ1-5; D may be TRBD1 (6 bases). With 7 bases removed from V and 4 bases from J, the gap between germline ends came to 14 bases. The CDR3 totals 14 residues. Germline CDR1 is MNHGY and CDR2 is SAAAGT. The CDR3 nucleotides read TGTGCCAGCACCCCCCGGGGGCGAAATCAGCCCCAGCATTTT. Translation gives CASTPRGRNQPQHF.

The J gene is TRBJ2-5, the V gene TRBV7-2; D is ambiguous. V was shortened by 1 base and J by 3 bases, with 12 bases between the two germline ends. Germline CDR1 is SGHTA and CDR2 is FQGNSA. The CDR3 is made up of 15 amino acids. Here the CDR3 reads CASSLDSFREETQYF. The CDR3 DNA is TGTGCCAGCAGCTTAGATTCGTTTAGGGAAGAGACCCAGTACTTC.

This chain uses TRBV27 with TRBJ1-5; D gene uncertain. CDR1 MNHEY and CDR2 SMNVEV come from the germline V gene (reference sequence). This CDR3 contains 13 residues. V was cut by 1 base and J by 3 bases, with 4 bases left in between. This chain's CDR3 is CASSLFTNQPQHF. Here the CDR3 DNA reads TGTGCCAGCAGTTTATTTACCAATCAGCCCCAGCATTTT.

This clonotype was counted between two and nine times. This chain connects TRBV6-1 to TRBJ2-1; maybe TRBD1 (6 bases). This CDR3 has 13 residues. In germline, CDR1 is MNHNS, CDR2 SASEGT. Trimming shortened V by 10 bases and J by 6 bases, and 16 bases separated the two germline ends. This chain's CDR3 is CAILTTGPNEQFF. The DNA of the CDR3 is TGTGCCATCTTGACGACAGGCCCCAATGAGCAGTTCTTC.

This rearrangement joins TRBV19 to TRBJ1-5; unclear D gene. The germline V gene encodes CDR1 LNHDA and CDR2 SQIVND (reference sequence). V dropped 2 bases and J dropped 0 bases, with 8 bases sitting between them. The CDR3 runs 15 residues. The CDR3 bases are TGTGCCAGTAGTATAAGGGCAGATAGCAATCAGCCCCAGCATTTT. It encodes CASSIRADSNQPQHF.

The chain employs TRBV6-2 or TRBV6-3 and TRBJ2-2; weak D call: TRBD2 (5 bases). The CDR3 length is 16 residues. Trimming removed 5 bases from V and 4 bases from J, with 17 bases in between. Germline V gene lookup returns CDR1 MNHEY and CDR2 SVGEGT. The DNA for the CDR3 is TGTGCCAGCAGTCGGGGTCGACCAGGCGGCACCGGGGAGCTGTTTTTT. It encodes CASSRGRPGGTGELFF.

This clonotype was found a few times. CDR3: CATSDGTSGYEQYF. The CDR3 bases are TGTGCCACCAGTGATGGGACTAGCGGCTACGAGCAGTACTTC. The chain carries TRBV24-1 and TRBJ2-7; 11 bases agree with TRBD2. V shed 3 bases and J 3 bases; nucleotides not matched to a gene: 0. This CDR3 spans 14 amino acids. Germline-derived CDR1 and CDR2 are KGHDR and SFDVKD.

This chain links TRBV7-9 with TRBJ2-7, with 8 bases lining up with TRBD2. The CDR3 sequence is 17 residues long. CDR1 is SEHNR and CDR2 is FQNEAQ in the germline V gene (reference sequence). The V gene end was trimmed by 3 bases and the J gene end by 2 bases; junction bases not matched to a gene: 12. The CDR3 coding sequence is TGTGCCAGCAGCTTTACTAGCGGAGAAACCCCTCCCTACGAGCAGTACTTC. Amino acids: CASSFTSGETPPYEQYF.

This clonotype showed up just a few times. The CDR3 protein is CASRTDVSGREQYF. The CDR3 region has the DNA TGTGCCAGCCGGACGGACGTAAGCGGGAGGGAGCAGTACTTC. V and J are TRBV2 and TRBJ2-7; TRBD2 aligns across 9 bases. The CDR3 totals 14 residues. In germline, CDR1 is SNHLY, CDR2 FYNNEI. V dropped 8 bases and J dropped 7; count of bases not matched to a gene: 12.

This clonotype was detected a few times. The V and J genes are TRBV7-8 and TRBJ2-7; the D is unclear. V lost 2 bases and J 6 bases, leaving 17 bases between the germline ends. Germline V gene lookup returns CDR1 SGHVS and CDR2 FQNEAQ. This CDR3 contains 15 residues. The CDR3 is CASSLRLDVWVEQYF. The CDR3 DNA reads as TGTGCCAGCAGCTTACGTTTAGATGTGTGGGTCGAGCAGTACTTC.

V and J are TRBV12-3 or TRBV12-4 and TRBJ2-1; 9 nucleotides line up with TRBD2. V trimming: 3 bases; J trimming: 7 bases; junction bases outside the gene matches: 7. This CDR3 has 15 residues. The DNA of the CDR3 is TGTGCCAGCAGTTTTGCGGGGGGGCGTAGGAATGAGCAGTTCTTC. Protein product: CASSFAGGRRNEQFF.

V is TRBV5-3 and J is TRBJ2-3, with 9 bases lining up with TRBD1. TRBV5-3 is filed as an ORF, its function uncertain. This CDR3 is built from 15 residues. Germline trimming cut 8 bases from V and 0 bases from J; bases unmatched to any gene: 7. Here the CDR3 DNA reads TGTGCCAGCAGACCCGGGACAGGGAGCACAGATACGCAGTATTTT. This gives the protein CASRPGTGSTDTQYF.

This chain uses TRBV2 with TRBJ2-2; TRBD2 aligns across 11 bases. V was pared by 8 bases and J by 4 bases, with 6 bases of the junction left unmatched. The CDR3 has 15 residues. The germline gives CDR1 SNHLY, CDR2 FYNNEI. The CDR3 spells CASVAGGPITGELFF. CDR3 nucleotides: TGTGCCAGCGTAGCGGGGGGGCCAATCACCGGGGAGCTGTTTTTT. Full variable domain (remainder filled in from reference TRBV2 and TRBJ2-2): EPEVTQTPSHQVTQMGQEVILRCVPISNHLYFYWYRQILGQKVEFLVSFYNNEISEKSEIFDDQFSVERPDGSNFTLKIRSTKLEDSAMYFCASVAGGPITGELFFGEGSRLTVL.

The genes are TRBV12-3 or TRBV12-4 and TRBJ1-3; D is unresolved. CDR3 length equals 14 residues. Trimming left V 6 bases short and J 0 bases short, with 9 bases between. This CDR3 reads CASRGQSSGNTIYF. The CDR3 DNA reads as TGTGCCAGCAGGGGCCAAAGCTCTGGAAACACCATATATTTT.

J is TRBJ2-1 and V is TRBV7-9, with 9 bases fitting TRBD1. The trim removed 5 bases at V and 5 bases at J, leaving 10 bases unmatched. The CDR3 length is 16 residues. Looked up from germline, CDR1 is SEHNR and CDR2 is FQNEAQ (reference sequence). The CDR3 region is CASSRRTGESDNEQFF. The DNA of the CDR3 is TGTGCCAGCAGCCGCCGGACAGGGGAATCTGACAATGAGCAGTTCTTC.

The chain carries TRBV7-9 and TRBJ1-2; possibly TRBD1 for D (5 bases). V lost 2 bases to trimming and J lost 11 bases, with 12 bases between them. Germline V gives CDR1 SEHNR, CDR2 FQNEAQ (reference sequence). The CDR3 is 12 residues long. The CDR3 reads CASSLSGPAYTF. Written as DNA, the CDR3 is TGTGCCAGCAGCTTATCAGGGCCCGCGTACACCTTC.

This sequence joins TRBV12-5 and TRBJ2-3; TRBD1 matches 8 bases. Trimming at V came to 6 bases and at J to 0 bases, leaving 5 bases not matched to a gene. Germline CDR1 and CDR2: LGHNT and FRNRAP. This CDR3 has 15 amino acids. The CDR3 region has the DNA TGTGCTAGTGGCCAGGGGGCCTGGAGCACAGATACGCAGTATTTT. Its protein is CASGQGAWSTDTQYF.

This chain joins TRBV11-3 and TRBJ1-2; a weak D match, TRBD1 (6 bases). The germline V gene encodes CDR1 SGHNT and CDR2 YENEEA. V was clipped by 5 bases and J by 3 bases, with 10 bases between them. This CDR3 region has 13 residues. The CDR3 nucleotides read TGTGCCAGCAGCCACGGGACACACTATGGCTACACCTTC. Protein product: CASSHGTHYGYTF. The whole variable domain, remainder taken from reference TRBV11-3 and TRBJ1-2, is EAGVVQSPRYKIIEKKQPVAFWCNPISGHNTLYWYLQNLGQGPELLIRYENEEAVDDSQLPKDRFSAERLKGVDSTLKIQPAELGDSAVYLCASSHGTHYGYTFGSGTRLTVV.

The sample holds many counts of this clonotype. The rearrangement uses TRBV7-2 and TRBJ2-5; 8 nucleotides agree with TRBD1. CDR1 and CDR2 from the germline V gene are SGHTA and FQGNSA. After removal of 5 bases from V and 3 bases from J, the junction contained 11 bases not matched to a gene. The CDR3 totals 16 residues. CDR3: CASSRRSGTGKETQYF. The CDR3 nucleotides read TGTGCCAGCAGCCGTCGATCCGGGACAGGAAAAGAGACCCAGTACTTC.

Written as DNA, the CDR3 is TGCGCCAGCAGCCTACTGACAGGGGCCTCGGGCACTGAAGCTTTCTTT. It is translated as CASSLLTGASGTEAFF. The genes are TRBV4-1 and TRBJ1-1, with 8 nucleotides matching TRBD1. The CDR3 spans 16 residues. CDR1 and CDR2 (germline): MGHRA, YSYEKL. J was trimmed by 4 bases and V by 4 bases; bases with no gene match: 11.

CDR3 region: CASSLGDRDLQETQYF. Here the CDR3 DNA reads TGTGCCAGCAGTTTAGGGGACAGGGATCTCCAAGAGACCCAGTACTTC. The rearrangement joins TRBV12-3 or TRBV12-4 to TRBJ2-5; 9 nucleotides agree with TRBD1. V was pared by 1 base and J by 1 base, with 4 bases of the junction left unmatched. The CDR3 runs to 16 residues.

This sequence joins TRBV6-1 and TRBJ2-1; 8 bases are a match to TRBD2. V gave up 6 bases and J gave up 5 bases; unmatched junction bases: 3. The CDR3 loop spans 13 amino acids. Germline V gene lookup returns CDR1 MNHNS and CDR2 SASEGT. CDR3 coding DNA: TGTGCCAGCAGGGCGGGGGGCAACAATGAGCAGTTCTTC. Protein product: CASRAGGNNEQFF.